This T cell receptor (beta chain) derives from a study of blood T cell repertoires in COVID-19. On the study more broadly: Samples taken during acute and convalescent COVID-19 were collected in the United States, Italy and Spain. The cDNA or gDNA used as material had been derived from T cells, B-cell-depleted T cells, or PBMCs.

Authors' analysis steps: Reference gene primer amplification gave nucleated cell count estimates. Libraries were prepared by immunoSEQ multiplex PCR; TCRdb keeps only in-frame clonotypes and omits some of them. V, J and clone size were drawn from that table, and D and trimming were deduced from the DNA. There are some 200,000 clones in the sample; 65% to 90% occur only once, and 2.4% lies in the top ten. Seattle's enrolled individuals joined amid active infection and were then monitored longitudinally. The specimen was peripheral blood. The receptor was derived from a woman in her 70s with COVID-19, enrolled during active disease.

DNA for the CDR3: TGTGCCAGCAGCCTCACTCCGGGACAGGGATCCACTAATGAAAAACTGTTTTTT. It translates to CASSLTPGQGSTNEKLFF. V and J are TRBV7-9 and TRBJ1-4, with 9 bases matching TRBD1. The CDR3 covers 18 residues. Germline values: CDR1 SEHNR, CDR2 FQNEAQ (reference sequence). Trimming took 5 bases from V and 2 from J; bases not matched to a gene: 12.